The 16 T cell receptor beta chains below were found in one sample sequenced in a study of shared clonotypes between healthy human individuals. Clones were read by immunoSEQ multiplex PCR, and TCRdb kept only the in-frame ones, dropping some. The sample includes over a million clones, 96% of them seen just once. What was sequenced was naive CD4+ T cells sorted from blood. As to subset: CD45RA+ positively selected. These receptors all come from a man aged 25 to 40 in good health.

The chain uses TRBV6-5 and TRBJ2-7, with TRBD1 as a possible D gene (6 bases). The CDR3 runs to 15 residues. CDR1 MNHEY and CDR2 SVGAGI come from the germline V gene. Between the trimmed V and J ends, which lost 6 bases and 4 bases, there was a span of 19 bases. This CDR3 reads CASSIMDSLLYEQYF. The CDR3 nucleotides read TGTGCCAGCAGCATAATGGACAGTTTGTTGTACGAGCAGTACTTC.

CDR3 region: CASSLTGTGGSETQYF. The CDR3 DNA sequence: TGCGCCAGCAGCTTGACCGGGACAGGGGGCTCGGAGACCCAGTACTTC. The rearrangement joins TRBV5-1 to TRBJ2-5, with TRBD1 identical over 12 bases. The CDR3 sequence is 16 residues long. CDR1 SGHRS and CDR2 YFSETQ come from the germline V gene. Losses at the gene ends were 1 base for V and 5 bases for J; bases not matched to a gene: 6.

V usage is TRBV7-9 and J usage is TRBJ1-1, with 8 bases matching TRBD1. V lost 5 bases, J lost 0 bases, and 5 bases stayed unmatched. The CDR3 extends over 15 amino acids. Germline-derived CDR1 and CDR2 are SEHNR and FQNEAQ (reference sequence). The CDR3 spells CASSLWTGMNTEAFF. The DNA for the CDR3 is TGTGCCAGCAGCCTTTGGACAGGGATGAACACTGAAGCTTTCTTT.

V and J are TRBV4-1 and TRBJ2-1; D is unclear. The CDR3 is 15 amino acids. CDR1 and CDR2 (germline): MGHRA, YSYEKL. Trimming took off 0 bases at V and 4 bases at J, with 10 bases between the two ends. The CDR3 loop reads CASSQDSAVYNEQFF. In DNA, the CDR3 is TGCGCCAGCAGCCAAGATTCGGCGGTATACAATGAGCAGTTCTTC.

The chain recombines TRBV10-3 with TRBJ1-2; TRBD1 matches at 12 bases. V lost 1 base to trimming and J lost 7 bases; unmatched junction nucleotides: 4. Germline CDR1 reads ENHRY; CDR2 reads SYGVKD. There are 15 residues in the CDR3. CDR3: CAISELGQGASGYTF. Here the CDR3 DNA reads TGTGCCATCAGTGAGTTGGGACAGGGGGCGTCTGGCTACACCTTC.

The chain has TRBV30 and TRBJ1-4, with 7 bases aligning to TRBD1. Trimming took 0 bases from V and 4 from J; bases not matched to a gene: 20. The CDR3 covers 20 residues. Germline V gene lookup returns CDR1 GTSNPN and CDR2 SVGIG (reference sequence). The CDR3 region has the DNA TGTGCCTGGAGTGTATGGGGACAGCAGCCGATTGACTCACTTAATGAAAAACTGTTTTTT. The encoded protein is CAWSVWGQQPIDSLNEKLFF.

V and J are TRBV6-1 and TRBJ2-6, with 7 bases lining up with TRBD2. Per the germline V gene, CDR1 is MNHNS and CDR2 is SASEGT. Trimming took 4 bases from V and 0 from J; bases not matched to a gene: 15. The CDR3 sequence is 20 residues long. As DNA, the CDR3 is TGTGCCAGCAGTGCCCTTTCGGGGGGAGGGAAAAGCTCTGGGGCCAACGTCCTGACTTTC. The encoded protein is CASSALSGGGKSSGANVLTF.

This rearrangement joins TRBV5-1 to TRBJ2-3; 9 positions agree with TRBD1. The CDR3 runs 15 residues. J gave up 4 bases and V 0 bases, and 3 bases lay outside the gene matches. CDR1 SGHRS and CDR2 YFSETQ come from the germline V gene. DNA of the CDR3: TGCGCCAGCAGCTTGGTTGGGACAGGGTCAGATACGCAGTATTTT. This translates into CASSLVGTGSDTQYF.

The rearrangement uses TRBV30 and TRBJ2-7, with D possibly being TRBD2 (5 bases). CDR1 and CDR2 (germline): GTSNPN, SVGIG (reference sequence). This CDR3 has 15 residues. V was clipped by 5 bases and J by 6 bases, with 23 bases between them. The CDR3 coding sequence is TGTGCCTGGGAGGCGGGTGGCGGTCCATACCGCGAGCAGTACTTC. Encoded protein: CAWEAGGGPYREQYF.

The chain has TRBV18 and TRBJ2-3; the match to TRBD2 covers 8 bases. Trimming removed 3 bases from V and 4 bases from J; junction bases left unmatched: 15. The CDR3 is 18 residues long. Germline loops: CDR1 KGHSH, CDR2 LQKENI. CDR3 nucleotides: TGTGCCAGCTCACCGCGCCGATGGCGGGAGGTCCGGGCAGATACGCAGTATTTT. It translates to CASSPRRWREVRADTQYF.

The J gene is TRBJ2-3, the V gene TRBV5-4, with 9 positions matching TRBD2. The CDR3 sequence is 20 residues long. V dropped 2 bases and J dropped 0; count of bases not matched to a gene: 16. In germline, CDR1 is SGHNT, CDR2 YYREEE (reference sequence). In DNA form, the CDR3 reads TGTGCCAGCAGCTTTTCCGTCCGGGCTAGCGGGGCAACTAGCACAGATACGCAGTATTTT. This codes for CASSFSVRASGATSTDTQYF.

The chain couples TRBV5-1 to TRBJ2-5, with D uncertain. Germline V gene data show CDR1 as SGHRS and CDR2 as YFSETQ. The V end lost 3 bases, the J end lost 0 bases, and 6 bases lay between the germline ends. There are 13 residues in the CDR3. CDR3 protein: CASSYFNQETQYF. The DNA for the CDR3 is TGCGCCAGCAGCTATTTTAACCAAGAGACCCAGTACTTC.

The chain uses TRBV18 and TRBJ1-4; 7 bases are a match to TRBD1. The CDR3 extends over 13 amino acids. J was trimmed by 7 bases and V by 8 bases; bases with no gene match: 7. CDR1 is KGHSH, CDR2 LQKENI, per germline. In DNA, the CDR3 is TGTGCCAGCCGAGACAGGGAGACTGAAAAACTGTTTTTT. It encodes CASRDRETEKLFF.

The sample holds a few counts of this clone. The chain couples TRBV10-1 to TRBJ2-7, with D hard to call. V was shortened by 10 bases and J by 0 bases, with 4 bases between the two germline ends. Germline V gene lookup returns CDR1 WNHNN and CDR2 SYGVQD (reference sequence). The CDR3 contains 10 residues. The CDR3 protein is CANSSYEQYF. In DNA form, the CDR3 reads TGCGCCAACAGCTCCTACGAGCAGTACTTC.

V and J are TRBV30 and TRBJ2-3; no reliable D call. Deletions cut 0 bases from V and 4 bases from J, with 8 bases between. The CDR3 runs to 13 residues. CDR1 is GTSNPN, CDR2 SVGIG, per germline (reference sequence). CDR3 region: CAWSVRRSDTQYF. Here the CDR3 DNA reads TGTGCCTGGAGTGTGCGTCGGTCAGATACGCAGTATTTT.

The CDR3, as DNA: TGCAGCGTTCGGGGCGGGAGGGCCTACAATGAGCAGTTCTTC. Its protein is CSVRGGRAYNEQFF. This chain links TRBV29-1 with TRBJ2-1; 9 nucleotides match TRBD2. The CDR3 sequence is 14 residues long. Germline trimming cut 5 bases from V and 2 bases from J; bases unmatched to any gene: 4. CDR1 is SQVTM, CDR2 ANQGSEA, per germline.